The 2 T cell receptor beta chains in this list originate from one sample, sequenced in a study of T cells in Graves' hyperthyroidism and ophthalmopathy. Amplification yielded TCR beta CDR3 regions, with RNA transcripts as the source. Using the HTBI primer set, a first-round RT-PCR was run on the TCR CDR3. TCRdb re-analysed the multiplex PCR reads in MiXCR, keeping a single row per CDR3 protein. The sample lists 200,000 to 300,000 distinct CDR3 sequences, about a sixth seen once, with around 26% in the top ten. The source material was blood. These TCRs come from a young woman with Graves' ophthalmopathy.

This clonotype showed up many times. The rearrangement uses TRBV3-1 and TRBJ2-1; the D is unclear. The V end was cut by 1 base, the J end by 5 bases, with 12 bases between. CDR3 size: 15 residues. Germline CDR1 LGHDT, CDR2 YNNKEL (reference sequence). The CDR3 loop is CASSQAPGRDNEQFF. CDR3 DNA: TGTGCCAGCAGCCAAGCCCCCGGGCGAGACAATGAGCAGTTCTTC.

The table lists this clonotype with many counts. The chain is built from TRBV20-1 and TRBJ2-2; D is perhaps TRBD1 (6 bases). V was clipped by 4 bases and J by 0 bases, with 9 bases between them. Germline V lookup: CDR1 DFQATT, CDR2 SNEGSKA (reference sequence). The CDR3 totals 14 residues. CDR3 sequence reads: CSATGEANTGELFF. The CDR3 region has the DNA TGCAGTGCTACAGGGGAAGCGAACACCGGGGAGCTGTTTTTT.